Listed here are 22 T cell receptor beta chains from one sample, sequenced in a study of blood T cell repertoires in COVID-19. Assay used: immunoSEQ multiplex PCR; TCRdb lists only in-frame clones, some missing. The sample consists of around 190,000 clones, about 88% of them appearing once. What was sequenced was PBMCs or T cells enriched from blood (not recorded which). These receptors all come from a woman between 35 and 50 years old in a cohort exposed to, infected with or recovered from COVID-19 (not recorded which).

This sequence joins TRBV7-2 and TRBJ1-3; maybe TRBD1 (6 bases). This CDR3 is 12 amino acids long. Germline V lookup: CDR1 SGHTA, CDR2 FQGNSA. The ends were cut back, 1 base at V and 14 bases at J, with 12 bases in the middle. The CDR3 is CASSLEDSLLYF. The CDR3 DNA sequence: TGTGCCAGCAGCTTAGAGGACAGTCTTCTATATTTT. The full variable domain, in which reference TRBV7-2 and TRBJ1-3 provide the parts outside the CDR3, is GAGVSQSPSNKVTEKGKDVELRCDPISGHTALYWYRQSLGQGLEFLIYFQGNSAPDKSGLPSDRFSAERTGGSVSTLTIQRTQQEDSAVYLCASSLEDSLLYFGEGSWLTVV.

This clone has only a few counts. The rearrangement joins TRBV5-1 to TRBJ1-6; D ambiguous. The germline gives CDR1 SGHRS, CDR2 YFSETQ. Trimming cost V 4 bases and J 8 bases, with 10 bases left between them. CDR3 length: 13 amino acids. The CDR3 DNA reads as TGCGCCAGCAGCCTGAAACTTGATTCACCCCTCCACTTT. Translating gives CASSLKLDSPLHF.

This clone came up once. The chain is built from TRBV11-3 and TRBJ2-1, with 11 bases identical to TRBD2. The V segment lost 5 bases and the J segment 7 bases; nucleotides outside the gene matches: 10. CDR3 size: 16 residues. Germline values: CDR1 SGHNT, CDR2 YENEEA. The CDR3 DNA reads as TGTGCCAGCAGCCTTAACCTCCTAGCGGGAGGAAATGAGCAGTTCTTC. Its protein product is CASSLNLLAGGNEQFF. The variable domain in full, with the rest retrieved from reference TRBV11-3 and TRBJ2-1, is EAGVVQSPRYKIIEKKQPVAFWCNPISGHNTLYWYLQNLGQGPELLIRYENEEAVDDSQLPKDRFSAERLKGVDSTLKIQPAELGDSAVYLCASSLNLLAGGNEQFFGPGTRLTVL.

A few counts support this clone. This chain joins TRBV7-9 and TRBJ2-2; no clear D. With 4 bases removed from V and 5 bases from J, the gap between germline ends came to 8 bases. The CDR3 covers 13 residues. The germline V gene has CDR1 SEHNR and CDR2 FQNEAQ (reference sequence). The CDR3 DNA reads TGTGCCAGCAGCTGGCCGTGGACCGGGGAGCTGTTTTTT. Its protein is CASSWPWTGELFF.

This chain joins TRBV9 and TRBJ1-2; 12 bases align to TRBD1. Germline-derived CDR1 and CDR2 are SGDLS and YYNGEE. V shed 4 bases, J shed 7 bases, and the junction held 5 bases outside the gene matches. This CDR3 spans 14 amino acids. The CDR3 DNA reads as TGTGCCAGCAGCTCCTGGGACAGGGGGCTTGGCTACACCTTC. Translation: CASSSWDRGLGYTF. The full variable domain, in which reference TRBV9 and TRBJ1-2 provide the parts outside the CDR3, is DSGVTQTPKHLITATGQRVTLRCSPRSGDLSVYWYQQSLDQGLQFLIQYYNGEERAKGNILERFSAQQFPDLHSELNLSSLELGDSALYFCASSSWDRGLGYTFGSGTRLTVV.

This clone was counted ten times or more. The rearrangement links TRBV13 to TRBJ2-1; 11 nucleotides agree with TRBD2. Germline lookup yields CDR1 PRHDT and CDR2 FYEKMQ (reference sequence). This CDR3 spans 17 amino acids. The V and J ends lost 2 bases and 2 bases, in that order; junction bases with no gene match: 5. CDR3 sequence reads: CASSLRLAGGAYNEQFF. The CDR3 bases are TGTGCCAGCAGCTTAAGGCTAGCGGGGGGAGCCTACAATGAGCAGTTCTTC.

The chain combines TRBV11-3 with TRBJ2-3, with D hard to call. From germline, CDR1 is SGHNT and CDR2 YENEEA. The CDR3 totals 14 residues. The V end lost 0 bases, the J end lost 3 bases, and 7 bases lay between the germline ends. The CDR3 nucleotides are TGTGCCAGCAGCTTAGAACGAGGAACAGATACGCAGTATTTT. Translating it yields CASSLERGTDTQYF.

The gene calls are TRBV14 and TRBJ1-1; D gene unclear. Germline V lookup: CDR1 SGHDN, CDR2 FVKESK. Trimming cost V 1 base and J 0 bases, with 9 bases left between them. CDR3 length: 15 residues. CDR3 in DNA: TGTGCCAGCAGCCAAGGTGGCACAGTGAACACTGAAGCTTTCTTT. Translating it yields CASSQGGTVNTEAFF.

The chain carries TRBV24-1 and TRBJ2-1, with TRBD2 identical over 11 bases. After removal of 10 bases from V and 3 bases from J, the junction contained 1 base not matched to a gene. The CDR3 has 13 amino acids. Per germline, CDR1 KGHDR and CDR2 SFDVKD. In DNA, the CDR3 is TGTGCCACGGGACTAGCGGACTACAATGAGCAGTTCTTC. Encoded protein: CATGLADYNEQFF.

The chain uses TRBV7-2 and TRBJ2-3; D call uncertain. This CDR3 contains 16 residues. The V end lost 3 bases, the J end lost 1 base, and 14 bases lay between the germline ends. Germline CDR1 SGHTA, CDR2 FQGNSA. CDR3 DNA sequence: TGTGCCAGCAGCTTTTGGTCGCCGCGAGGCACAGATACGCAGTATTTT. Translating gives CASSFWSPRGTDTQYF.

In this sample, this clone turned up a few times. The chain uses TRBV5-6 and TRBJ2-1, with D possibly being TRBD1 (5 bases). V lost 2 bases to trimming and J lost 0 bases, with 9 bases between them. The CDR3 runs to 15 residues. Looked up from germline, CDR1 is SGHDT and CDR2 is YYEEEE. CDR3 bases: TGTGCCAGCAGCTTACCAGGGTCCTCCTACAATGAGCAGTTCTTC. This translates into CASSLPGSSYNEQFF.

The genes are TRBV5-4 and TRBJ1-3, with 8 positions matching TRBD1. Per germline, CDR1 SGHNT and CDR2 YYREEE (reference sequence). V lost 6 bases, J lost 0 bases, and 5 bases stayed unmatched. This CDR3 has 15 residues. The CDR3 sequence: CASTRQGTSGNTIYF. The CDR3 DNA is TGTGCCAGCACCAGACAGGGGACCTCTGGAAACACCATATATTTT.

The rearrangement joins TRBV11-2 to TRBJ2-1, with 8 bases lining up with TRBD2. Germline loops: CDR1 SGHAT, CDR2 FQNNGV. V lost 1 base, J lost 6 bases, and 5 bases stayed unmatched. There are 15 residues in the CDR3. CDR3 in amino acids: CASSLGLAGRNEQFF. CDR3 coding DNA: TGTGCCAGCAGCTTAGGGTTAGCGGGGCGCAATGAGCAGTTCTTC. The variable domain in full, completed from reference TRBV11-2 and TRBJ2-1, reads EAGVAQSPRYKIIEKRQSVAFWCNPISGHATLYWYQQILGQGPKLLIQFQNNGVVDDSQLPKDRFSAERLKGVDSTLKIQPAKLEDSAVYLCASSLGLAGRNEQFFGPGTRLTVL.

The chain has TRBV11-2 and TRBJ1-3; no reliable D call. Between the trimmed V and J ends, which lost 4 bases and 2 bases, there was a span of 6 bases. The CDR3 runs 13 residues. CDR1 is SGHAT, CDR2 FQNNGV, per germline. The CDR3 nucleotides read TGTGCCAGCAGCTCGGGAACTGGAAACACCATATATTTT. Amino acids: CASSSGTGNTIYF.

The CDR3 protein is CASRATGGNTEAFF. For the CDR3, the DNA is TGTGCCAGCAGAGCGACAGGGGGGAACACTGAAGCTTTCTTT. This sequence joins TRBV27 and TRBJ1-1; 9 bases map to TRBD1. The V segment lost 6 bases and the J segment 1 base; nucleotides outside the gene matches: 3. CDR1 is MNHEY and CDR2 is SMNVEV in the germline V gene (reference sequence). There are 14 residues in the CDR3.

The chain has TRBV11-2 and TRBJ2-1; D may be TRBD1 (5 bases). This CDR3 is 15 amino acids long. CDR1 is SGHAT and CDR2 is FQNNGV in the germline V gene. Trimming stripped 2 bases from V and 6 bases from J, with 14 bases between. CDR3 sequence (DNA): TGTGCCAGCAGCTTAACGTCAGGGCCTTTCAATGAGCAGTTCTTC. Its translation is CASSLTSGPFNEQFF.

This clone was counted only a few times. The J gene is TRBJ1-2, the V gene TRBV9, with 10 bases aligning to TRBD1. There are 15 residues in the CDR3. Germline CDR1 and CDR2: SGDLS and YYNGEE. Germline trimming cut 1 base from V and 3 bases from J; bases unmatched to any gene: 3. The CDR3 nucleotides are TGTGCCAGCAGCGTAAGGGGGACAGGGGACTATGGCTACACCTTC. Protein: CASSVRGTGDYGYTF.

The rearrangement joins TRBV2 to TRBJ2-4; 11 bases line up with TRBD1. Trimming removed 6 bases from V and 9 bases from J; junction bases left unmatched: 10. The CDR3 extends over 15 amino acids. Germline V CDR1 and CDR2: SNHLY, FYNNEI. The CDR3 is CASRKDRGRFSIQYF. The DNA for the CDR3 is TGTGCCAGCAGAAAGGACAGGGGGCGTTTTAGCATTCAGTACTTC.

This chain connects TRBV29-1 to TRBJ1-1, with TRBD1 matching over 11 bases. The CDR3 is 13 amino acids. J was trimmed by 4 bases and V by 7 bases; bases with no gene match: 5. CDR1 is SQVTM, CDR2 ANQGSEA, per germline. The CDR3 coding sequence is TGCAGCGCGGGGACAGGGGGGTCCACTGAAGCTTTCTTT. Translation gives CSAGTGGSTEAFF.

V gene TRBV11-2 combines with J gene TRBJ2-7; D unclear. The CDR3 has 13 residues. The germline gives CDR1 SGHAT, CDR2 FQNNGV. The germline V and J ends were trimmed by 1 base and 3 bases, with 7 bases remaining between them. The CDR3 bases are TGTGCCAGCAGCTTAGCGGTCAACTACGAGCAGTACTTC. Encoded protein: CASSLAVNYEQYF.

The J gene is TRBJ1-2, the V gene TRBV11-2, with D possibly being TRBD1 (5 bases). The germline V and J ends were trimmed by 1 base and 2 bases, with 11 bases remaining between them. This CDR3 region has 15 residues. Germline V gene data show CDR1 as SGHAT and CDR2 as FQNNGV. CDR3 DNA: TGTGCCAGCAGCTTAGGTAGCGGGGCAAACTATGGCTACACCTTC. Protein product: CASSLGSGANYGYTF.

The chain uses TRBV12-5 and TRBJ1-1, with 8 bases that match TRBD1. Trimming at V came to 5 bases and at J to 0 bases, leaving 5 bases not matched to a gene. Germline CDR1 is LGHNT and CDR2 is FRNRAP. The CDR3 sequence is 15 residues long. CDR3 protein: CASGLGQGMNTEAFF. In nucleotides, the CDR3 is TGTGCTAGTGGTCTCGGACAGGGAATGAACACTGAAGCTTTCTTT.